The 29 T cell receptor beta chains given below trace back to one sample, sequenced in a study of CD8 T cells in Susac syndrome. RNA totalling roughly 0.5 to 1 ug underwent reverse transcription with random hexamers. TCRdb redid the calling of the immunoSEQ multiplex PCR reads with MiXCR, one entry per CDR3 protein. The sample consists of roughly 200,000 distinct CDR3 sequences, approximately 95% of them appearing once. The sample comprised CD8+ T cells from PBMCs. These receptors all stem from a human donor with multiple sclerosis.

This chain connects TRBV28 to TRBJ2-3; D perhaps matches TRBD2 (6 bases). V lost 5 bases and J 4 bases, leaving 22 bases between the germline ends. CDR1 is MDHEN and CDR2 is SYDVKM in the germline V gene. This CDR3 is built from 17 residues. The CDR3 reads CASSLLLLAPFPDTQYF. The CDR3 DNA reads TGTGCCAGCAGTCTACTCCTACTAGCTCCTTTCCCAGATACGCAGTATTTT. The full variable domain, rest sourced from reference TRBV28 and TRBJ2-3, is DVKVTQSSRYLVKRTGEKVFLECVQDMDHENMFWYRQDPGLGLRLIYFSYDVKMKEKGDIPEGYSVSREKKERFSLILESASTNQTSMYLCASSLLLLAPFPDTQYFGPGTRLTVL.

This clonotype was detected once. The genes are TRBV15 and TRBJ2-1; D gene uncertain. The germline CDR1 and CDR2 sequences are LNHNV and YYDKDF (reference sequence). V was trimmed by 4 bases and J by 7 bases, leaving 8 bases between them. The length of the CDR3 is 12 residues. The CDR3 coding sequence is TGTGCCACCAGCAAGAGTTTTAATGAGCAGTTCTTC. It is translated as CATSKSFNEQFF.

This sequence joins TRBV2 and TRBJ1-2; tentative D call: TRBD1 (5 bases). Trimming left V 6 bases short and J 4 bases short, with 9 bases between. Germline CDR1 reads SNHLY; CDR2 reads FYNNEI. This CDR3 has 12 amino acids. The CDR3 reads CASRGRRYGYTF. DNA for the CDR3: TGTGCCAGCAGGGGGCGCCGCTATGGCTACACCTTC.

The CDR3 DNA reads as TGTGCCAGAGAGGGACAGGGGAATTCACCCCTCCACTTT. Translating it yields CAREGQGNSPLHF. V is TRBV2 and J is TRBJ1-6; 10 bases match TRBD1. The CDR3 extends over 13 amino acids. The ends lost 9 bases at V and 7 bases at J; junction bases unmatched: 3. Germline V gene data show CDR1 as SNHLY and CDR2 as FYNNEI.

J is TRBJ2-1 and V is TRBV3-1; D is undetermined. CDR3 length: 14 amino acids. Germline V gene data show CDR1 as LGHDT and CDR2 as YNNKEL (reference sequence). V dropped 0 bases and J dropped 6 bases, with 9 bases sitting between them. The CDR3 DNA sequence: TGTGCCAGCAGCCAAGATCCCGGGTTCAATGAGCAGTTCTTC. Translated, it gives CASSQDPGFNEQFF.

This rearrangement joins TRBV24-1 to TRBJ1-5, with unresolved D. This CDR3 contains 13 residues. V lost 5 bases and J lost 3, with 7 bases in between. Looked up from germline, CDR1 is KGHDR and CDR2 is SFDVKD. CDR3 nucleotides: TGTGCCACCAGTGGTGGTTACAATCAGCCCCAGCATTTT. Residues: CATSGGYNQPQHF.

The chain is built from TRBV6-5 and TRBJ2-1; D ambiguous. Germline V lookup: CDR1 MNHEY, CDR2 SVGAGI. The V end lost 7 bases, the J end lost 0 bases, and 7 bases lay between the germline ends. The CDR3 length is 13 residues. The CDR3 reads CASTPPSYNEQFF. Here the CDR3 DNA reads TGTGCCAGCACCCCCCCCTCCTACAATGAGCAGTTCTTC.

The genes are TRBV7-9 and TRBJ1-5; 7 positions agree with TRBD1. There are 14 residues in the CDR3. With V trimmed by 5 bases and J by 1 base, 2 bases remained unmatched. CDR1 is SEHNR and CDR2 is FQNEAQ in the germline V gene (reference sequence). The chain's CDR3 is CASSAGQSNQPQHF. CDR3 bases: TGTGCCAGCAGCGCGGGACAGAGCAATCAGCCCCAGCATTTT. Drawing the rest from reference TRBV7-9 and TRBJ1-5, the complete variable domain is DTGVSQNPRHKITKRGQNVTFRCDPISEHNRLYWYRQTLGQGPEFLTYFQNEAQLEKSRLLSDRFSAERPKGSFSTLEIQRTEQGDSAMYLCASSAGQSNQPQHFGDGTRLSIL.

The chain couples TRBV5-6 to TRBJ2-3; 7 positions match TRBD1. Trimming took 4 bases from V and 0 from J; bases not matched to a gene: 2. From germline, CDR1 is SGHDT and CDR2 YYEEEE. The CDR3 is made up of 14 amino acids. CDR3 protein: CASSPDRSTDTQYF. The CDR3, as DNA: TGTGCCAGCAGCCCGGACAGGAGCACAGATACGCAGTATTTT.

The genes are TRBV29-1 and TRBJ2-1, with unresolved D. The CDR3 runs 13 residues. From germline, CDR1 is SQVTM and CDR2 ANQGSEA. The V and J ends lost 2 bases and 4 bases respectively, with 9 bases between them. CDR3 sequence: CSVELGPYNEQFF. The CDR3 DNA follows: TGCAGCGTTGAACTAGGGCCGTACAATGAGCAGTTCTTC.

CDR3 DNA sequence: TGTGCCAGCAGCATCGCAGGGGGCGCAGGCTTCCAGCCCCAGCATTTT. Amino acids: CASSIAGGAGFQPQHF. The rearrangement joins TRBV27 to TRBJ1-5, with 8 nucleotides matching TRBD1. The V segment lost 6 bases and the J segment 7 bases; nucleotides outside the gene matches: 14. The CDR3 extends over 16 amino acids. CDR1 MNHEY and CDR2 SMNVEV come from the germline V gene (reference sequence).

The V call is TRBV5-4, the J call TRBJ1-6, with 8 bases that match TRBD1. Germline trimming cut 2 bases from V and 0 bases from J; bases unmatched to any gene: 1. This CDR3 has 16 residues. Germline-derived CDR1 and CDR2 are SGHNT and YYREEE (reference sequence). DNA of the CDR3: TGTGCCAGCAGCTTAGGACAGGGCTCCTATAATTCACCCCTCCACTTT. Its protein product is CASSLGQGSYNSPLHF.

V gene TRBV2 combines with J gene TRBJ2-1; possible D gene TRBD1, 6 bases. The length of the CDR3 is 10 residues. From germline, CDR1 is SNHLY and CDR2 FYNNEI. The germline V and J ends were trimmed by 10 bases and 15 bases, with 16 bases remaining between them. The CDR3 protein is CAKSTKGVFF. The CDR3 bases are TGTGCCAAATCAACGAAGGGGGTGTTCTTC. Full variable domain (rest looked up from reference TRBV2 and TRBJ2-1): EPEVTQTPSHQVTQMGQEVILRCVPISNHLYFYWYRQILGQKVEFLVSFYNNEISEKSEIFDDQFSVERPDGSNFTLKIRSTKLEDSAMYFCAKSTKGVFFGPGTRLTVL.

This clonotype was counted once. The CDR3 loop is CSAKLAGSYNEQFF. The DNA for the CDR3 is TGCAGTGCTAAGCTAGCGGGGTCCTACAATGAGCAGTTCTTC. The chain joins TRBV20-1 to TRBJ2-1, with 9 positions matching TRBD2. J gave up 1 base and V 4 bases, and 2 bases lay outside the gene matches. In germline, CDR1 is DFQATT, CDR2 SNEGSKA (reference sequence). This CDR3 region has 14 residues.

The gene calls are TRBV2 and TRBJ1-5, with 8 positions matching TRBD1. Germline lookup yields CDR1 SNHLY and CDR2 FYNNEI. V was clipped by 3 bases and J by 7 bases; unmatched bases: 5. The CDR3 has 14 residues. The chain's CDR3 is CASSEGQEVQPQHF. CDR3 bases: TGTGCCAGCAGTGAGGGACAGGAGGTGCAGCCCCAGCATTTT.

The chain carries TRBV4-1 and TRBJ2-3, with 7 positions matching TRBD2. The CDR3 spans 16 residues. With 5 bases clipped from V and 4 bases from J, the junction kept 12 bases outside the gene matches. Germline values: CDR1 MGHRA, CDR2 YSYEKL. CDR3 sequence (DNA): TGCGCCAGCAGCTTAGGCACTAGCGTTCTGGCAGATACGCAGTATTTT. It codes for CASSLGTSVLADTQYF.

The rearrangement links TRBV29-1 to TRBJ2-7, with D unresolved. The CDR3 consists of 14 residues. V lost 3 bases and J 5 bases, leaving 17 bases between the germline ends. Germline CDR1 SQVTM, CDR2 ANQGSEA. The CDR3 DNA follows: TGCAGCGTTGAGTTTCTGGGATTTACCCACGAGCAGTACTTC. As protein: CSVEFLGFTHEQYF.

V usage is TRBV20-1 and J usage is TRBJ2-7; 7 bases map to TRBD2. J was trimmed by 3 bases and V by 3 bases; bases with no gene match: 5. The V gene's germline CDR1 is DFQATT and CDR2 SNEGSKA (reference sequence). CDR3 size: 13 residues. The CDR3 loop is CSARGRGVYEQYF. The CDR3 DNA sequence: TGCAGTGCTAGGGGGAGGGGTGTCTACGAGCAGTACTTC.

The V gene is TRBV11-2, the J gene TRBJ2-7, with a possible D match to TRBD2 (5 bases). This CDR3 is 14 amino acids long. Trimming took off 1 base at V and 6 bases at J, with 13 bases between the two ends. Per germline, CDR1 SGHAT and CDR2 FQNNGV. The CDR3 DNA follows: TGTGCCAGCAGCTTAGGCGCGGGTTCCGTCGAGCAGTACTTC. Protein: CASSLGAGSVEQYF.

The chain combines TRBV14 with TRBJ1-6; D not resolved. With 1 base removed from V and 9 bases from J, the gap between germline ends came to 10 bases. The CDR3 runs 14 residues. Germline V lookup: CDR1 SGHDN, CDR2 FVKESK. CDR3 sequence reads: CASSQGGVLSPLHF. As DNA, the CDR3 is TGTGCCAGCAGCCAAGGGGGTGTCCTTTCACCCCTCCACTTT.

The gene calls are TRBV29-1 and TRBJ1-2; TRBD1 might be the D (6 bases). Germline V gene sequence: CDR1 SQVTM, CDR2 ANQGSEA. This CDR3 region has 13 residues. V gave up 0 bases and J gave up 5 bases, with 10 bases separating them. The CDR3 here is CSVEDPTGYGYTF. The CDR3 DNA sequence: TGCAGCGTTGAAGATCCTACAGGGTATGGCTACACCTTC.

J is TRBJ1-5 and V is TRBV9, with a possible D match to TRBD1 (6 bases). Germline lookup yields CDR1 SGDLS and CDR2 YYNGEE. The CDR3 totals 13 residues. Trimming removed 3 bases at V and 6 bases at J, with 10 bases between. The CDR3 DNA reads TGTGCCAGCAGCGAACAGGGTGGTCAGCCCCAGCATTTT. The encoded protein is CASSEQGGQPQHF.

The V gene is TRBV30, the J gene TRBJ2-7, with no clear D. The V end was cut by 1 base, the J end by 2 bases, with 12 bases between. The CDR3 totals 14 residues. Germline V gene lookup returns CDR1 GTSNPN and CDR2 SVGIG (reference sequence). CDR3 DNA: TGTGCCTGGAGTGCTGGGGTTGGAACCTACGAGCAGTACTTC. It codes for CAWSAGVGTYEQYF.

The chain carries TRBV5-1 and TRBJ2-1; 16 bases agree with TRBD2. After removal of 4 bases from V and 12 bases from J, the junction contained 1 base not matched to a gene. CDR1 is SGHRS and CDR2 is YFSETQ in the germline V gene. CDR3 length: 13 residues. In nucleotides, the CDR3 is TGCGCCAGCAGCGGGACTAGCGGGAGGGCGCAGTTCTTC. Translated: CASSGTSGRAQFF.

The CDR3 DNA sequence: TGTGCCAGCAGCCCAGGATCCCCAGACCACGAGCAGTACTTC. Encoded protein: CASSPGSPDHEQYF. The J gene is TRBJ2-7, the V gene TRBV7-9; no reliable D call. Trimming removed 5 bases at V and 5 bases at J, with 16 bases between. This CDR3 comprises 14 residues. Germline loops: CDR1 SEHNR, CDR2 FQNEAQ (reference sequence).

The chain joins TRBV4-2 to TRBJ2-1; D ambiguous. The CDR3 has 14 amino acids. Germline values: CDR1 LGHNA, CDR2 YNFKEQ. Trimming pared 0 bases from V and 10 bases from J, leaving 13 bases between. CDR3: CASSQESLYGEQFF. As DNA, the CDR3 is TGTGCCAGCAGCCAAGAATCACTCTACGGAGAGCAGTTCTTC.

This sequence joins TRBV7-9 and TRBJ1-1; unclear D gene. V was clipped by 0 bases and J by 3 bases, with 8 bases between them. The CDR3 consists of 14 residues. The germline V gene encodes CDR1 SEHNR and CDR2 FQNEAQ (reference sequence). The CDR3 region has the DNA TGTGCCAGCAGCTTAGCGCGGAGGGACACTGAAGCTTTCTTT. Encoded protein: CASSLARRDTEAFF.

The chain has TRBV5-6 and TRBJ1-4; D is undetermined. The CDR3 is 15 residues long. Trimming shortened V by 2 bases and J by 0 bases, and 8 bases separated the two germline ends. Germline lookup yields CDR1 SGHDT and CDR2 YYEEEE. The CDR3 sequence: CASSFGSATNEKLFF. The CDR3 DNA reads as TGTGCCAGCAGCTTCGGTTCGGCAACTAATGAAAAACTGTTTTTT.

This clonotype is a singleton in its sample. The chain joins TRBV2 to TRBJ2-5; D uncertain. This CDR3 contains 11 residues. Germline values: CDR1 SNHLY, CDR2 FYNNEI. The V end was cut by 7 bases, the J end by 2 bases, with 5 bases between. The CDR3 region is CASTGQETQYF. DNA for the CDR3: TGTGCCAGCACTGGGCAAGAGACCCAGTACTTC.